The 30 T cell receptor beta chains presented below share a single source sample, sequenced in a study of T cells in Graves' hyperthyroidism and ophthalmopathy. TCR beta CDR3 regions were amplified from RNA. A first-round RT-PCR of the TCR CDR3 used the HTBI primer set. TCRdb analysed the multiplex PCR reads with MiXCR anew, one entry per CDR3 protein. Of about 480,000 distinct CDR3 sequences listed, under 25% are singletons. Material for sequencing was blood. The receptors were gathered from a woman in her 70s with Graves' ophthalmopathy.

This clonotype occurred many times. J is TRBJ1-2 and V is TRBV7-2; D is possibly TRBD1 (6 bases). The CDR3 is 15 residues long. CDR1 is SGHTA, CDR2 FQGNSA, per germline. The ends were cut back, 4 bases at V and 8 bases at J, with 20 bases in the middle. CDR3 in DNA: TGTGCCAGCAGCTCAAACCAGGGGAAGGAGGGCGGCTACACCTTC. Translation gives CASSSNQGKEGGYTF.

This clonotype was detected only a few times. The CDR3: CASSPSLRASADTQYF. The CDR3 nucleotides are TGTGCCAGCAGTCCATCCCTACGGGCTAGCGCAGATACGCAGTATTTT. The chain couples TRBV28 to TRBJ2-3, with D tentatively TRBD2 (6 bases). The V end was cut by 5 bases, the J end by 4 bases, with 19 bases between. The CDR3 is 16 residues long. CDR1 and CDR2 (germline): MDHEN, SYDVKM. Based on the CDR3 plus reference TRBV28 and TRBJ2-3, the full variable domain is DVKVTQSSRYLVKRTGEKVFLECVQDMDHENMFWYRQDPGLGLRLIYFSYDVKMKEKGDIPEGYSVSREKKERFSLILESASTNQTSMYLCASSPSLRASADTQYFGPGTRLTVL.

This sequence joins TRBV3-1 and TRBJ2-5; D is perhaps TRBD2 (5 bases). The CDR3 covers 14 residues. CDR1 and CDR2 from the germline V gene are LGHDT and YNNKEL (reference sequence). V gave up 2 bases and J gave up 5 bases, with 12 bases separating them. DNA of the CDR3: TGTGCCAGCAGCCAATCTTCCCGAGGGGAGACCCAGTACTTC. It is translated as CASSQSSRGETQYF.

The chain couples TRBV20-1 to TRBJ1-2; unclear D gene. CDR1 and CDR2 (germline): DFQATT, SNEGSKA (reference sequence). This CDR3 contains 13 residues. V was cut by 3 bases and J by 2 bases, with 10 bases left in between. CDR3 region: CSASVVVNYGYTF. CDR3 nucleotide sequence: TGCAGTGCTAGTGTCGTAGTCAACTATGGCTACACCTTC.

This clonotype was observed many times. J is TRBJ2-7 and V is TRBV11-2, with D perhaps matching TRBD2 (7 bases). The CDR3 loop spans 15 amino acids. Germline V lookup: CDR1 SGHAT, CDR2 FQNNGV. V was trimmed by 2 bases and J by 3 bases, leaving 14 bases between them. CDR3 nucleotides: TGTGCCAGCAGCTTAAGGTGGGAGGGGGGCTACGAGCAGTACTTC. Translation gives CASSLRWEGGYEQYF.

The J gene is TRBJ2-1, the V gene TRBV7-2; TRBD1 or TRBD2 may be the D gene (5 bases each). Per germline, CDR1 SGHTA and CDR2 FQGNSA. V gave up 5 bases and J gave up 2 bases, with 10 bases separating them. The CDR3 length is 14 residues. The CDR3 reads CASSREGPYNEQFF. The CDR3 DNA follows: TGTGCCAGCAGCCGAGAGGGACCCTACAATGAGCAGTTCTTC.

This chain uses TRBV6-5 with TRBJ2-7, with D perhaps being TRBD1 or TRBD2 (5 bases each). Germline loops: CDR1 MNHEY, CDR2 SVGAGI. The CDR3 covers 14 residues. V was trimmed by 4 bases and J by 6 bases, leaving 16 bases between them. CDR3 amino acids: CASSLVGTVSEQYF. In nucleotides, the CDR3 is TGTGCCAGCAGTTTAGTCGGGACCGTCTCCGAGCAGTACTTC.

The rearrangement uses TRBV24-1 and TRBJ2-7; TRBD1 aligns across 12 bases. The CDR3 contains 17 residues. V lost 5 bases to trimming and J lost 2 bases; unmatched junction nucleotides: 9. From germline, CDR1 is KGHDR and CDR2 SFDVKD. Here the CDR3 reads CATSGSSGTGGPYEQYF. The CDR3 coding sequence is TGTGCCACCAGTGGCTCATCCGGGACAGGGGGCCCCTACGAGCAGTACTTC.

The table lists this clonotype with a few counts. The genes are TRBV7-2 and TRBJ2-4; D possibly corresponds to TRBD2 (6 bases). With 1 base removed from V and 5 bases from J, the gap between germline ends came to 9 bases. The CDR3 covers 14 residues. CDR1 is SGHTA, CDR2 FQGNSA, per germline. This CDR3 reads CASSLGSSENIQYF. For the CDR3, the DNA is TGTGCCAGCAGCTTAGGATCTAGCGAAAACATTCAGTACTTC.

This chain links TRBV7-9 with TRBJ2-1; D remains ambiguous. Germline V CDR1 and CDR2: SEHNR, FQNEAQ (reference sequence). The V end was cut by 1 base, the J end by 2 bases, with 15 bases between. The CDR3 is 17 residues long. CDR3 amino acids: CASSLDAQHHTYNEQFF. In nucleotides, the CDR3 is TGTGCCAGCAGCTTAGACGCGCAACACCACACCTACAATGAGCAGTTCTTC.

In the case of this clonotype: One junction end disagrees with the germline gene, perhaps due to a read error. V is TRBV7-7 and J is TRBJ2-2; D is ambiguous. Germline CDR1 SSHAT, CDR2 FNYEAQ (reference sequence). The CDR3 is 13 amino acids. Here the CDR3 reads CASSLDFPGELFF. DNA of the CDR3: TGTGCTAGCAGCTTAGACTTTCCCGGAGAGCTGTTTTTT.

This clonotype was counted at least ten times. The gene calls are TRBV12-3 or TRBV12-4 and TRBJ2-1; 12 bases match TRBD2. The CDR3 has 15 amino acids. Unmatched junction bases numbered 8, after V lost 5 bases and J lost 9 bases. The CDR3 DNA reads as TGTGCCAGCAGTCGAAGACTAGCGGGAGTGGGTGAGCAGTTCTTC. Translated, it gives CASSRRLAGVGEQFF.

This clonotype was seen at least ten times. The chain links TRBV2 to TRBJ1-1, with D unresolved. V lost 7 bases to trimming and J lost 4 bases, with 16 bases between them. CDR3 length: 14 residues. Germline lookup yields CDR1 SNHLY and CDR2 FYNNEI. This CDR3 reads CASNKGQLATEAFF. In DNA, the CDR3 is TGTGCCAGCAACAAAGGGCAATTGGCCACTGAAGCTTTCTTT.

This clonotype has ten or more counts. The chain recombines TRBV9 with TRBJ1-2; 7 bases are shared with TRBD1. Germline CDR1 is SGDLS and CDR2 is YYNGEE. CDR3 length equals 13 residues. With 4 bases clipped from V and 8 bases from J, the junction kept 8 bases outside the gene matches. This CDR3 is CASSHDRVEGYTF. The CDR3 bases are TGTGCCAGCAGCCACGACAGGGTGGAGGGCTACACCTTC.

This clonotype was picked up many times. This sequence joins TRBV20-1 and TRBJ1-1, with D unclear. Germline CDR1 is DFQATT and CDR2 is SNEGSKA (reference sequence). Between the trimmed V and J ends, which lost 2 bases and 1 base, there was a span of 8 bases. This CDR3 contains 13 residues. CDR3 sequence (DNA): TGCAGTGCTAGACCGCTAGCGAACACTGAAGCTTTCTTT. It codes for CSARPLANTEAFF.

For the CDR3, the DNA is TGTGCCAGCAGCTCCGCGGGAAGCATTCAGTACTTC. Its translation is CASSSAGSIQYF. The chain employs TRBV7-2 and TRBJ2-4; D may be TRBD2 (6 bases). The CDR3 is 12 amino acids. Trimming took 4 bases from V and 9 from J, leaving 10 bases between them. CDR1 and CDR2 from the germline V gene are SGHTA and FQGNSA.

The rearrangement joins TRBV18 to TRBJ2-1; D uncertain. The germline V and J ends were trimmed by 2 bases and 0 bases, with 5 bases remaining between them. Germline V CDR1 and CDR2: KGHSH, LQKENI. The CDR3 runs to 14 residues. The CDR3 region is CASSPIPSYNEQFF. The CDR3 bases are TGTGCCAGCTCACCAATCCCCTCCTACAATGAGCAGTTCTTC.

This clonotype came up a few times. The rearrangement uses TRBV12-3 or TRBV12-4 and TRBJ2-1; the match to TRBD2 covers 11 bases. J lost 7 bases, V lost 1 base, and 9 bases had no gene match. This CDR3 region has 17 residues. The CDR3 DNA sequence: TGTGCCAGCAGTTTAGGGGCTAGCGGGAGGAAGAGGAATGAGCAGTTCTTC. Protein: CASSLGASGRKRNEQFF.

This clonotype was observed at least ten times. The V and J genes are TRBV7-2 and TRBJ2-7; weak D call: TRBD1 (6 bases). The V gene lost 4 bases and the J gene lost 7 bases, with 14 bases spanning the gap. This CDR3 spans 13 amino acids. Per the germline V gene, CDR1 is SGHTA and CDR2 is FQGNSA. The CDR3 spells CASSSLVTGEQYF. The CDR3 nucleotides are TGTGCCAGCAGCTCCCTAGTTACAGGGGAGCAGTACTTC.

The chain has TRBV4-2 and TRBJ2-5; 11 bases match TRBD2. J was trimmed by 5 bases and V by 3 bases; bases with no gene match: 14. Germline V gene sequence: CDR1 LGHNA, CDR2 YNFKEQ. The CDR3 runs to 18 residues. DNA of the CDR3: TGTGCCAGCAGCCAGGAGTCTTTAGCGGGAGGGCCGGGGGAGACCCAGTACTTC. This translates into CASSQESLAGGPGETQYF.

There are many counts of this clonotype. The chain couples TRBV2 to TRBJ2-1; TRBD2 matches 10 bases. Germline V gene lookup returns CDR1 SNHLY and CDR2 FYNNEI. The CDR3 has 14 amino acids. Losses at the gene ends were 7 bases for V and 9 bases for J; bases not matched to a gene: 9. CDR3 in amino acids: CASIYLAGVGEQFF. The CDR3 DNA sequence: TGTGCCAGCATTTATCTAGCGGGAGTGGGTGAGCAGTTCTTC.

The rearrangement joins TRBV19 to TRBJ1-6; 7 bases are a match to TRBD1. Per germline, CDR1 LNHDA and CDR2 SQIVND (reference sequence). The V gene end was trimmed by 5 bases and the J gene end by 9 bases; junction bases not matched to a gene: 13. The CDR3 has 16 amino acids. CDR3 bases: TGTGCCAGTAGTCTCCAGACAGGGCGCTCGGTTTCACCCCTCCACTTT. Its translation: CASSLQTGRSVSPLHF.

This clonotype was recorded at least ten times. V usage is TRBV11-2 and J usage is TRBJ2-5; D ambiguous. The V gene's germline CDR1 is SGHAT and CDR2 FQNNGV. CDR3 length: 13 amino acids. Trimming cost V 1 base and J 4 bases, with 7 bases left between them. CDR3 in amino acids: CASSLGWAETQYF. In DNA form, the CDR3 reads TGTGCCAGCAGCTTAGGGTGGGCAGAGACCCAGTACTTC.

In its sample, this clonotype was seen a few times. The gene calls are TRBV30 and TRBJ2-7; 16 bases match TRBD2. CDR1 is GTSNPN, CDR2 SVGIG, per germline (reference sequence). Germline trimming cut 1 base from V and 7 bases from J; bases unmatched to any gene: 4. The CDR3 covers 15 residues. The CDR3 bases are TGTGCCTGGAGTGGGGGACTAGCGGGAGGGGGAGAGCAGTACTTC. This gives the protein CAWSGGLAGGGEQYF.

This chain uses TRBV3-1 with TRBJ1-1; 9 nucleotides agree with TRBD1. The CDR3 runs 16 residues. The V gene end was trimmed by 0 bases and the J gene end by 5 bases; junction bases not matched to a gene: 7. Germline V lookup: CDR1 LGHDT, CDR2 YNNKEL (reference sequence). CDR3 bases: TGTGCCAGCAGCCAAGAAGGAGGACAGGGGCGGACTGAAGCTTTCTTT. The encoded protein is CASSQEGGQGRTEAFF.

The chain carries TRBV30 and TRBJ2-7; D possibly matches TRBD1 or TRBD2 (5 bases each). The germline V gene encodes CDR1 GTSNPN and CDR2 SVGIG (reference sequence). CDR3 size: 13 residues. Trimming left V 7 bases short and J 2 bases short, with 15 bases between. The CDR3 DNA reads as TGTGCCTACACTGGGGACGGCCCCTACGAGCAGTACTTC. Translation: CAYTGDGPYEQYF. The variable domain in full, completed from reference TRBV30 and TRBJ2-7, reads SQTIHQWPATLVQPVGSPLSLECTVEGTSNPNLYWYRQAAGRGLQLLFYSVGIGQISSEVPQNLSASRPQDRQFILSSKKLLLSDSGFYLCAYTGDGPYEQYFGPGTRLTVT.

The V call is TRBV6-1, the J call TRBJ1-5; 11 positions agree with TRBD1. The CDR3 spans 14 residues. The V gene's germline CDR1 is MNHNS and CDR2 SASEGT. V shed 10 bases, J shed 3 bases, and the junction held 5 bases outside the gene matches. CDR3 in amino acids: CAIPGQGVNQPQHF. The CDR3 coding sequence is TGTGCCATACCGGGACAGGGGGTCAATCAGCCCCAGCATTTT.

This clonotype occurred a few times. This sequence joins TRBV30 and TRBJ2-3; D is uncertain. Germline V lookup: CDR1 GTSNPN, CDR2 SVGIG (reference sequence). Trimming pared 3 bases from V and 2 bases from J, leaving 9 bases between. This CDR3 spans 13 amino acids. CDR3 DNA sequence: TGTGCCTGGAGGGCCGTCTCCACAGATACGCAGTATTTT. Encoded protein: CAWRAVSTDTQYF.

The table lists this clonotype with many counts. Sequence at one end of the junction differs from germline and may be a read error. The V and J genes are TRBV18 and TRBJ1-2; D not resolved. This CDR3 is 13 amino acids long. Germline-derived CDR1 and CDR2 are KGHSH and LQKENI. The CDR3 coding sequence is TGCGCCAGCAGCCCGGACGGGAGCTATGGCTACACCTTC. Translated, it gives CASSPDGSYGYTF. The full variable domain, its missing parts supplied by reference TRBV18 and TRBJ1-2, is NAGVMQNPRHLVRRRGQEARLRCSPMKGHSHVYWYRQLPEEGLKFMVYLQKENIIDESGMPKERFSAEFPKEGPSILRIQQVVRGDSAAYFCASSPDGSYGYTFGSGTRLTVV.

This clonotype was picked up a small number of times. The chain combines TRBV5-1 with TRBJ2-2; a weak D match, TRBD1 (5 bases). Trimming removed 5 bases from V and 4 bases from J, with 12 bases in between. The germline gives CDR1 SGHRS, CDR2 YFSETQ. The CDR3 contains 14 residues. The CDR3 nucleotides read TGCGCCAGCAGTTTTGGGGCTTCCACCGGGGAGCTGTTTTTT. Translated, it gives CASSFGASTGELFF.